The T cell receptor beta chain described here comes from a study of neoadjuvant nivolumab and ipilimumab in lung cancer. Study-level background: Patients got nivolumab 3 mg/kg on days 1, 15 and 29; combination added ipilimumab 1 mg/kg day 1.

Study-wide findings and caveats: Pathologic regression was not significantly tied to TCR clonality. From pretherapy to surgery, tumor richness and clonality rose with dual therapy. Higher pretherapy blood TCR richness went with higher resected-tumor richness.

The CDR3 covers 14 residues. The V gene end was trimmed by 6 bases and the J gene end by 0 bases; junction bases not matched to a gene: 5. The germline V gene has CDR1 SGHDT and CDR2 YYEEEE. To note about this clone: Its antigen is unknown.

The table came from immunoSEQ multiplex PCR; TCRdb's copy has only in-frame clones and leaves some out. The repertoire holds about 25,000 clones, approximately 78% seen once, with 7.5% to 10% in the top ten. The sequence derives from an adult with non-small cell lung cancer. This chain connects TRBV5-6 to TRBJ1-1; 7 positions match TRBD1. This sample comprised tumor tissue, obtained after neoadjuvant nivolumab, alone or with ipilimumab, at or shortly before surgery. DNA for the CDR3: TGTGCCAGCACTCAAGGGGGCATGAACACTGAAGCTTTCTTT. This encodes CASTQGGMNTEAFF.